This TCR beta chain stems from a study of cytomegalovirus exposure and HLA in healthy donors. Whole-study results and caveats: TCR beta sequences reportedly predicted the HLA-A and HLA-B alleles of most subjects accurately.

In this sample, this clone turned up once. Its antigen remains unidentified. Primers: 60 Vbeta forward and 13 Jbeta reverse. Some clones are missing from TCRdb's copy, which holds only in-frame ones; the method was immunoSEQ multiplex PCR. The sample carries 110,000 or so clones, roughly 70% recorded once. Germline values: CDR1 KGHSH, CDR2 LQKENI. After removal of 3 bases from V and 4 bases from J, the junction contained 12 bases not matched to a gene. CDR3 length equals 17 residues. V and J are TRBV18 and TRBJ2-7, with 10 bases aligning to TRBD1. Material: PBMCs. The source is a middle-aged man in good health and CMV-seronegative. The CDR3 DNA follows: TGTGCCAGCTCACCCCGTGAGGCGACAGGGGGCTATTACGAGCAGTACTTC. It codes for CASSPREATGGYYEQYF.